This record covers a single T cell receptor beta chain. This sample is part of a study of T cells in tumors after PD-1 blockade. Germline assignment: CDR1 MNHEY and CDR2 SMNVEV (reference sequence). This CDR3 region has 17 residues. V trimming: 10 bases; J trimming: 7 bases; junction bases outside the gene matches: 18. Method: immunoSEQ multiplex PCR; TCRdb's copy keeps in-frame clones and lacks some. The data hold tens of thousands of clones, with around three quarters observed a single time. The V and J genes are TRBV27 and TRBJ1-4; 10 bases match TRBD1. The source was PBMCs, collected before anti-PD-1 treatment. The receptor's source is a human donor with basal cell carcinoma. The CDR3: CANCNLLWDRGCEKLFF. CDR3 sequence (DNA): TGTGCCAACTGTAACCTGCTCTGGGACAGGGGATGTGAAAAACTGTTTTTT. Together with reference TRBV27 and TRBJ1-4, the CDR3 gives the full variable domain: EAQVTQNPRYLITVTGKKLTVTCSQNMNHEYMSWYRQDPGLGLRQIYYSMNVEVTDKGDVPEGYKVSRKEKRNFPLILESPSPNQTSLYFCANCNLLWDRGCEKLFFGSGTQLSVL.